This TCR beta chain was recorded in a study of T cell responses to AZD1222 COVID-19 vaccine listed by TCRdb under 2021. About the full investigation: AZD1222 recipients given second doses at about 4 weeks or at about 12 weeks were pooled, since spike-specific TCR depth and breadth were not found to differ between the two schedules. A total of approximately 250 trial participants underwent TCR sequencing, of whom 207 had received two doses of AZD1222 and 26 had received two doses of the MenACWY control vaccine. Enrollment into the trials was organized by age into subgroups of 18-55, 56-69 and 70-plus years, and those subgroups contained roughly 150, 30 and 60 TCR-sequenced participants, respectively.

As concerns this clone: Its antigen is not yet known. Per-base qualities were not stored, and no clone one base away is much larger.

The CDR3 regions of human TCRbeta chains were analyzed by immunosequencing. The study's processing was this. Repertoire TCRs were checked for matches against a reference library of SARS-CoV-2-specific TCRs that had been generated using the MIRA antigen-specificity platform. Breadth was defined as the fraction of unique TCRs that were SARS-CoV-2-associated, and depth was defined as the fraction of total T cells that were SARS-CoV-2-associated. Using the MIRA data, each spike-specific TCR was assigned both to the spike region to which the TCR was reactive and to a CD4 or CD8 class. Log10-transformed breadth and depth values were compared by one-way ANOVA with Sidak's multiple comparisons tests. The table was pulled from immuneACCESS by TCRdb, which kept in-frame rearrangements only. Such tables lose some clones; where checked, under half of the loss comes from unresolved V genes, and the rest has no known cause. V, J and clone size were drawn from that table, and D and trimming were deduced from the DNA. Within this sample are some 88,000 clones, with just over 90% of them counted one time only. About 5% of the sample is taken by the ten largest.

Summary of the overall study and its limitations: Reportedly, almost half of the unique spike-specific TCRs recognized epitopes lying outside the regions that are mutated in the B.1.351 and B.1.1.7 variants. Participants were mostly white British, with more females than males. The authors suggested clonal diversity may have been underestimated. Because no day 14 peak-response samples were available, repertoires were characterized only after the peak T cell response. Only a handful of AZD1222 recipients were SARS-CoV-2 seropositive at baseline, limiting conclusions about previously exposed vaccinees. The vaccine-associated CD4 TCRs covered the entire spike protein, and the dominant responses fell in regions 160-218 and 743-854. The 56-69-year group was small, and its depth increase did not reach significance, likely because of low power. Spike-specific TCR breadth and depth rose significantly after two AZD1222 doses compared with day 0 and with MenACWY recipients.

What the time point label conveys for this sample: baseline before first vaccination. Vaccinee samples came from UK trials COV001 and COV002, including a single-blind randomized controlled phase 2/3 trial of AZD1222 (ChAdOx1 nCoV-19) in healthy adults. For TCRbeta chain sequencing, PBMC samples from trial participants were taken at day 0 and at day 28 after the second dose. This specimen consisted of peripheral blood, obtained on day 0 of AZD1222 vaccination. The receptor was isolated from an adult in good health.

The DNA sequence is TGTGCCAGCAGCCAAGACGGGGAGATGGGAAATAATTCACCCCTCCACTTT. The encoded protein is CASSQDGEMGNNSPLHF. The rearranged segments are TRBV4-2 and TRBJ1-6; the D gene remains uncertain. The CDR3 runs 17 amino acids, cysteine and phenylalanine included. Just the 51-base CDR3 DNA is kept, in frame starting at base 1. The junction carries 14 bases between V and J, which are trimmed by 0 bases and 5 bases respectively. For CDR1 and CDR2, the germline V gene lists LGHNA and YNFKEQ.